This T cell receptor (beta chain) came from a study of T cell responses to AZD1222 COVID-19 vaccine. Here immunoSEQ multiplex PCR was the method, and the copy in TCRdb shows in-frame clones only, minus some. The data contain some 190,000 clones, roughly 94% of them singletons. Study-wide results and caveats: CD4 TCRs associated with vaccination spanned spike, dominating at 160-218 and 743-854. Spike-specific TCR breadth and depth grew following two AZD1222 doses. Clonal diversity was possibly underestimated, and white British individuals and females predominated among donors. Researchers took repertoire samples only after the peak T cell response had come.

The CDR3 has 15 residues. V lost 2 bases and J lost 5; bases outside the gene matches: 7. Germline loops: CDR1 SGHDT, CDR2 YYEEEE. A remark on this clone: The antigen is not known.

This clonotype was sampled from an adult who received the MenACWY meningococcal vaccine as a control. This specimen consisted of peripheral blood, obtained 28 days after the second dose of the MenACWY control vaccine. The chain couples TRBV5-6 to TRBJ2-5; 9 nucleotides match TRBD2. The CDR3 protein is CASSFLPSGMETQYF. The CDR3 bases are TGTGCCAGCAGCTTCCTTCCTAGCGGGATGGAGACCCAGTACTTC.